This entry lists 14 T cell receptor beta chains sequenced from one sample in a study of T cell responses to AZD1222 COVID-19 vaccine. The data were produced by immunoSEQ multiplex PCR, yet TCRdb's version contains in-frame clones alone and is incomplete. In the table there are 150,000 to 200,000 clones, 75% to 90% of which are singletons. Sequencing was performed on peripheral blood, taken on day 0 of AZD1222 vaccination. The receptor set was obtained from an adult in good health.

The gene calls are TRBV5-5 and TRBJ1-5, with D hard to call. Germline V gene lookup returns CDR1 SGHKS and CDR2 YYEKEE (reference sequence). V shed 0 bases and J shed 4 bases, with 11 bases lying between them. The length of the CDR3 is 15 residues. CDR3 amino acids: CASSLVDLPNQPQHF. CDR3 DNA: TGTGCCAGCAGCTTGGTGGATCTCCCAAATCAGCCCCAGCATTTT.

The chain couples TRBV18 to TRBJ1-1, with no clear D. This CDR3 comprises 16 residues. Germline lookup yields CDR1 KGHSH and CDR2 LQKENI. Deletions cut 1 base from V and 1 base from J, with 13 bases between. The CDR3 DNA reads as TGTGCCAGCTCACCACAAGAAATTCCCCCGAACACTGAAGCTTTCTTT. Its translation: CASSPQEIPPNTEAFF.

The chain joins TRBV27 to TRBJ2-7, with 10 bases identical to TRBD2. V gave up 5 bases and J gave up 5 bases; unmatched junction bases: 12. This CDR3 is built from 16 residues. Germline V gene sequence: CDR1 MNHEY, CDR2 SMNVEV (reference sequence). The CDR3 region is CASSPNQREGLHEQYF. CDR3 nucleotides: TGTGCCAGCAGTCCGAACCAGCGGGAGGGCCTCCACGAGCAGTACTTC.

The CDR3 sequence is CASSDRGAVPSEQYF. The CDR3 DNA is TGTGCCAGCAGCGACAGGGGAGCGGTACCCTCGGAGCAGTACTTC. The genes are TRBV11-1 and TRBJ2-7, with 8 bases fitting TRBD1. The CDR3 contains 15 residues. Germline V gene data show CDR1 as SGHAT and CDR2 as FQDESV (reference sequence). Unmatched junction bases numbered 13, after V lost 5 bases and J lost 7 bases.

The rearrangement links TRBV28 to TRBJ1-5; the D gene is possibly TRBD1 (6 bases). Between the trimmed V and J ends, which lost 8 bases and 7 bases, there was a span of 15 bases. Germline lookup yields CDR1 MDHEN and CDR2 SYDVKM. The CDR3 has 13 residues. The CDR3 here is CASGGLRNQPQHF. The CDR3, as DNA: TGTGCCAGCGGGGGCCTCAGGAACCAGCCCCAGCATTTT.

The chain recombines TRBV7-3 with TRBJ2-3, with D perhaps assigned TRBD1 or TRBD2 (5 bases each). Trimming removed 5 bases at V and 0 bases at J, with 24 bases between. The CDR3 consists of 19 residues. Looked up from germline, CDR1 is SGHTA and CDR2 is FQGTGA. Here the CDR3 DNA reads TGTGCCAGCAGCCCCGGGGCTGCGTTCGGGTCGTCTAGCACAGATACGCAGTATTTT. Its translation: CASSPGAAFGSSSTDTQYF.

The chain uses TRBV5-1 and TRBJ2-7, with D possibly matching TRBD1 (5 bases). The ends were cut back, 0 bases at V and 3 bases at J, with 16 bases in the middle. The CDR3 length is 16 residues. CDR1 and CDR2 from the germline V gene are SGHRS and YFSETQ. In DNA, the CDR3 is TGCGCCAGCAGCTTGGGGACGACAGCCAGTTTCTACGAGCAGTACTTC. Amino acids: CASSLGTTASFYEQYF.

V and J are TRBV5-4 and TRBJ1-2, with D perhaps matching TRBD1 (5 bases). Trimming took off 2 bases at V and 5 bases at J, with 10 bases between the two ends. Germline-derived CDR1 and CDR2 are SGHNT and YYREEE (reference sequence). The CDR3 spans 13 residues. CDR3 sequence: CASSLRGTYGYTF. The CDR3 coding sequence is TGTGCCAGCAGCTTAAGGGGAACATATGGCTACACCTTC.

In this sample, this clone turned up a few times. This chain links TRBV4-1 with TRBJ2-2; weak D call: TRBD2 (5 bases). Between the trimmed V and J ends, which lost 6 bases and 1 base, there was a span of 15 bases. The CDR3 consists of 16 residues. Per the germline V gene, CDR1 is MGHRA and CDR2 is YSYEKL. CDR3: CASRTVTGKNTGELFF. In nucleotides, the CDR3 is TGCGCCAGCAGAACGGTGACCGGGAAGAACACCGGGGAGCTGTTTTTT.

The chain has TRBV10-1 and TRBJ2-7; weak D call: TRBD2 (5 bases). Between the trimmed V and J ends, which lost 6 bases and 3 bases, there was a span of 18 bases. CDR1 is WNHNN, CDR2 SYGVQD, per germline (reference sequence). There are 15 residues in the CDR3. In DNA, the CDR3 is TGCGCCAGCAGCAATTTCAATACTAGACGCTACGAGCAGTACTTC. The encoded protein is CASSNFNTRRYEQYF.

The chain couples TRBV3-1 (or the pseudogene TRBV3-2) to TRBJ2-1; TRBD2 matches 8 bases. Germline V CDR1 and CDR2: LGHDT, YNNKEL (reference sequence). The J segment lost 7 bases and the V segment lost 1 base, leaving 9 bases of the junction unmatched. The CDR3 has 16 amino acids. The CDR3 reads CASSQVRGRFSNEQFF. DNA of the CDR3: TGTGCCAGCAGCCAAGTCCGCGGGAGGTTCTCTAATGAGCAGTTCTTC.

The chain couples TRBV7-6 to TRBJ2-5; TRBD2 agrees at 7 bases. J lost 0 bases, V lost 1 base, and 11 bases had no gene match. Germline-derived CDR1 and CDR2 are SGHVS and FNYEAQ. The CDR3 totals 18 residues. In DNA, the CDR3 is TGTGCCAGCAGCTTAGAGGTCGCCTCTAGCGGCTACCAAGAGACCCAGTACTTC. Residues: CASSLEVASSGYQETQYF.

The genes are TRBV5-5 and TRBJ2-3; D gene unclear. V was cut by 1 base and J by 1 base, with 10 bases left in between. CDR1 SGHKS and CDR2 YYEKEE come from the germline V gene (reference sequence). The CDR3 is made up of 15 amino acids. The CDR3: CASSLTVTGTDTQYF. In DNA form, the CDR3 reads TGTGCCAGCAGCTTGACAGTAACAGGCACAGATACGCAGTATTTT.

This chain links TRBV19 with TRBJ2-1, with 10 bases matching TRBD2. V lost 5 bases and J lost 4; bases outside the gene matches: 5. Per germline, CDR1 LNHDA and CDR2 SQIVND (reference sequence). The CDR3 extends over 15 amino acids. CDR3 protein: CASSPTSGPYNEQFF. In nucleotides, the CDR3 is TGTGCCAGTAGTCCGACTAGCGGGCCATACAATGAGCAGTTCTTC. Based on the CDR3 plus reference TRBV19 and TRBJ2-1, the full variable domain is DGGITQSPKYLFRKEGQNVTLSCEQNLNHDAMYWYRQDPGQGLRLIYYSQIVNDFQKGDIAEGYSVSREKKESFPLTVTSAQKNPTAFYLCASSPTSGPYNEQFFGPGTRLTVL.